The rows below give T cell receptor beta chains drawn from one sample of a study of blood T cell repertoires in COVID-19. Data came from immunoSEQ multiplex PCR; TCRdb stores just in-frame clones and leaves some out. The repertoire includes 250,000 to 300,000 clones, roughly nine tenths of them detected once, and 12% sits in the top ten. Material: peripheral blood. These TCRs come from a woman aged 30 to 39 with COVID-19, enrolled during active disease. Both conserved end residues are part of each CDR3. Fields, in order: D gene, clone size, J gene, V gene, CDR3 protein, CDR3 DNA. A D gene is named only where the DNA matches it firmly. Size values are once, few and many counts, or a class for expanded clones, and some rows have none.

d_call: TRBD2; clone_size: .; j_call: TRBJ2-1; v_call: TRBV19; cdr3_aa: CASSSTSGGYNEQFF; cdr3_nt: TGTGCCAGTAGCTCGACTAGCGGGGGTTACAATGAGCAGTTCTTC
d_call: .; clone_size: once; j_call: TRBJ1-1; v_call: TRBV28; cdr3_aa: CASSFTVRVNTEAFF; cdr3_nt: TGTGCCAGCAGTTTCACGGTTCGAGTGAACACTGAAGCTTTCTTT
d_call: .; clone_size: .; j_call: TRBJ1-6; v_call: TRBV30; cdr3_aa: CAWSIQGLNSPLHF; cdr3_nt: TGTGCCTGGAGTATTCAGGGACTCAATTCACCCCTCCACTTT
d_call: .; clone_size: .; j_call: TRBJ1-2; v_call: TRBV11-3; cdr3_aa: CASSYPILRPGYGYTF; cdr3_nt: TGTGCCAGCAGCTACCCCATTCTGCGGCCAGGGTATGGCTACACCTTC
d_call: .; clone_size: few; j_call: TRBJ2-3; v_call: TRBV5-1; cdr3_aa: CASSLFGGITDTQYF; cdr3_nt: TGCGCCAGCAGCTTGTTTGGGGGGATTACAGATACGCAGTATTTT
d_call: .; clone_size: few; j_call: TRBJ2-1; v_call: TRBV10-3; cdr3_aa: CAITSNSYNEQFF; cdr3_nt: TGTGCCATCACATCCAACTCCTACAATGAGCAGTTCTTC
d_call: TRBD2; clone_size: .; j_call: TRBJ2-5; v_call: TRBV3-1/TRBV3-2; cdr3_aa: CASSRGLAGETQYF; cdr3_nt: TGTGCCAGCAGCCGTGGACTAGCCGGGGAGACCCAGTACTTC
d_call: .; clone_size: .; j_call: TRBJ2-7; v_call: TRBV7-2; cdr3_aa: CASSTSGTLYEQYF; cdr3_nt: TGTGCCAGCAGCACCTCCGGGACTCTCTACGAGCAGTACTTC
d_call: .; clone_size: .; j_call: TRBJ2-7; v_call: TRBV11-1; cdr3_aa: CASSFFDSSYEQYF; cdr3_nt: TGTGCCAGCAGCTTTTTTGACTCCTCCTACGAGCAGTACTTC
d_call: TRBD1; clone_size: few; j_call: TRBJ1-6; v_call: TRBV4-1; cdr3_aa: CASSRTGGDSPLHF; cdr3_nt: TGCGCCAGCAGCCGGACAGGGGGAGATTCACCCCTCCACTTT
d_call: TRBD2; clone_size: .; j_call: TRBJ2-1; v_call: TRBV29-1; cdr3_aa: CSVVSLAGATQRENEQFF; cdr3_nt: TGCAGCGTTGTTTCGCTAGCGGGGGCGACTCAACGGGAGAATGAGCAGTTCTTC
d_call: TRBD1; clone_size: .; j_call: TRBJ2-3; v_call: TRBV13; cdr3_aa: CASSSGTGPADTQYF; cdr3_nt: TGTGCCAGCAGCTCAGGGACAGGCCCTGCGGATACGCAGTATTTT
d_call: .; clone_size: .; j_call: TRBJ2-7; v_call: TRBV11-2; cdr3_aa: CASSLAGLYPRQYF; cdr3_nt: TGTGCCAGCAGCTTAGCAGGACTGTACCCCAGACAGTACTTC
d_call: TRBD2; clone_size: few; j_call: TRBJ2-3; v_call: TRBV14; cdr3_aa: CASSRILGLVSDTQYF; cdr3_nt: TGTGCCAGCAGTCGTATCCTGGGACTAGTTTCAGATACGCAGTATTTT